A single sample is the source of the 11 T cell receptor beta chains below, sequenced in a study of CD8+ T cells in alopecia areata. The treatment is: oral pan-JAK inhibitor, 5-10 mg twice daily. Extracted from the samples, RNA was reverse transcribed into cDNA to serve as the sequencing template. Method: immunoSEQ multiplex PCR; TCRdb's copy keeps in-frame clones and lacks some. The table records over 85,000 clones, around 55% of them present only once. The sample consisted of CD8+ T cells sorted from blood, taken at week 4, from a patient treated with tofacitinib. The receptor set was obtained from a human donor with alopecia areata.

The chain couples TRBV7-9 to TRBJ1-2, with D possibly TRBD1 on 5 matching bases. Germline V lookup: CDR1 SEHNR, CDR2 FQNEAQ (reference sequence). The V and J ends lost 2 bases and 3 bases respectively, with 10 bases between them. The length of the CDR3 is 14 residues. The CDR3 DNA is TGTGCCAGCAGCTTACAGGGTGAACACTATGGCTACACCTTC. Translation gives CASSLQGEHYGYTF.

The chain recombines TRBV6-4 with TRBJ1-4, with 9 bases fitting TRBD1. The germline V gene encodes CDR1 MRHNA and CDR2 SNTAGT. This CDR3 comprises 18 residues. The V gene end was trimmed by 3 bases and the J gene end by 0 bases; junction bases not matched to a gene: 8. This CDR3 reads CASSEAGQGIATNEKLFF. The CDR3 bases are TGTGCCAGCAGTGAAGCGGGACAGGGTATCGCAACTAATGAAAAACTGTTTTTT.

The chain uses TRBV4-1 and TRBJ2-3; the match to TRBD1 covers 9 bases. Germline lookup yields CDR1 MGHRA and CDR2 YSYEKL. V shed 0 bases and J 1 base; nucleotides not matched to a gene: 8. The CDR3 is made up of 18 amino acids. The CDR3 is CASSQDTGGLAGTDTQYF. DNA of the CDR3: TGCGCCAGCAGCCAAGATACAGGGGGCCTAGCCGGCACAGATACGCAGTATTTT.

This sequence joins TRBV30 and TRBJ2-3; 10 bases align to TRBD1. CDR1 is GTSNPN and CDR2 is SVGIG in the germline V gene (reference sequence). The CDR3 is made up of 15 amino acids. Losses at the gene ends were 7 bases for V and 4 bases for J; bases not matched to a gene: 11. The CDR3 here is CASEEGTGVADTQYF. As DNA, the CDR3 is TGTGCCTCGGAAGAGGGGACAGGGGTGGCAGATACGCAGTATTTT.

The V call is TRBV29-1, the J call TRBJ2-3; 11 bases fit TRBD2. V lost 0 bases, J lost 9 bases, and 17 bases stayed unmatched. Germline CDR1 is SQVTM and CDR2 is ANQGSEA. This CDR3 spans 18 amino acids. The CDR3 loop is CSVEDGSYGTSGPETQYF. The CDR3 DNA sequence: TGCAGCGTTGAAGACGGGTCGTATGGGACTAGCGGCCCTGAGACGCAGTATTTT.

The chain combines TRBV30 with TRBJ1-1; D gene unclear. The CDR3 covers 15 residues. The germline V gene encodes CDR1 GTSNPN and CDR2 SVGIG (reference sequence). With 0 bases removed from V and 0 bases from J, the gap between germline ends came to 11 bases. CDR3 residues: CAWSVLVGVNTEAFF. The CDR3 nucleotides are TGTGCCTGGAGTGTACTTGTTGGTGTGAACACTGAAGCTTTCTTT.

To note about this clone: The same CDR3 also results from other DNA sequences found in this sample. This chain links TRBV5-6 with TRBJ2-5; 13 nucleotides line up with TRBD2. This CDR3 comprises 16 residues. Per germline, CDR1 SGHDT and CDR2 YYEEEE. V lost 4 bases to trimming and J lost 2 bases; unmatched junction nucleotides: 5. CDR3 DNA sequence: TGTGCCAGCAGCCTGGGGACTAGCGGGAAACAAGAGACCCAGTACTTC. Protein sequence: CASSLGTSGKQETQYF.

A few counts support this clone. V is TRBV29-1 and J is TRBJ2-7; D not certain. The germline V gene has CDR1 SQVTM and CDR2 ANQGSEA. The CDR3 totals 10 residues. Trimming removed 7 bases from V and 3 bases from J, with 7 bases in between. CDR3 protein: CSAVNYEQYF. CDR3 nucleotides: TGCAGCGCCGTTAACTACGAGCAGTACTTC.

This clone was recorded a few times. The rearrangement joins TRBV28 to TRBJ2-7; D uncertain. Deletions cut 6 bases from V and 7 bases from J, with 10 bases between. Germline loops: CDR1 MDHEN, CDR2 SYDVKM. The CDR3 has 11 amino acids. The CDR3 DNA is TGTGCCAGCAGGCATTCTAGGGAGCAGTACTTC. Protein sequence: CASRHSREQYF. The entire variable domain, with the rest obtained from reference TRBV28 and TRBJ2-7, is as follows: DVKVTQSSRYLVKRTGEKVFLECVQDMDHENMFWYRQDPGLGLRLIYFSYDVKMKEKGDIPEGYSVSREKKERFSLILESASTNQTSMYLCASRHSREQYFGPGTRLTVT.

The chain recombines TRBV13 with TRBJ1-1; D is uncertain. The CDR3 contains 13 residues. V was trimmed by 1 base and J by 4 bases, leaving 7 bases between them. Germline V gene data show CDR1 as PRHDT and CDR2 as FYEKMQ (reference sequence). This CDR3 is CASSLETGTEAFF. In nucleotides, the CDR3 is TGTGCCAGCAGCTTAGAAACGGGCACTGAAGCTTTCTTT.

This clone was detected once. The chain has TRBV30 and TRBJ2-2; 13 nucleotides line up with TRBD2. After removal of 8 bases from V and 4 bases from J, the junction contained 16 bases not matched to a gene. This CDR3 is built from 18 residues. Germline CDR1 GTSNPN, CDR2 SVGIG (reference sequence). CDR3 region: CAGRRLAGGVRATGELFF. The CDR3 DNA follows: TGTGCCGGACGAAGACTAGCGGGAGGAGTAAGAGCCACCGGGGAGCTGTTTTTT. Based on the CDR3 plus reference TRBV30 and TRBJ2-2, the full variable domain is SQTIHQWPATLVQPVGSPLSLECTVEGTSNPNLYWYRQAAGRGLQLLFYSVGIGQISSEVPQNLSASRPQDRQFILSSKKLLLSDSGFYLCAGRRLAGGVRATGELFFGEGSRLTVL.